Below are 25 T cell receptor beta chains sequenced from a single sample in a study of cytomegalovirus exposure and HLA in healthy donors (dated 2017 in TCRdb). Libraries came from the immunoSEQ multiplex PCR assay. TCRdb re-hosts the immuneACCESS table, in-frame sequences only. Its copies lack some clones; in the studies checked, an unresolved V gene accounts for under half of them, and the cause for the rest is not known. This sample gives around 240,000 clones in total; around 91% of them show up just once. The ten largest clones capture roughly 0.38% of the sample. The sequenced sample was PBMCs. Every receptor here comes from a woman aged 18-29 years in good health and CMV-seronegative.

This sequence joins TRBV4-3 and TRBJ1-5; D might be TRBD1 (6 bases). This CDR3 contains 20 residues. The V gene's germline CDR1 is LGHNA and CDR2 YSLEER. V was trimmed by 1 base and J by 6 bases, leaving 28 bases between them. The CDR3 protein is CASSQVYNRDVGGMGQPQHF. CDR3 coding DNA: TGCGCCAGCAGCCAAGTGTATAACAGGGACGTTGGTGGTATGGGTCAGCCCCAGCATTTT.

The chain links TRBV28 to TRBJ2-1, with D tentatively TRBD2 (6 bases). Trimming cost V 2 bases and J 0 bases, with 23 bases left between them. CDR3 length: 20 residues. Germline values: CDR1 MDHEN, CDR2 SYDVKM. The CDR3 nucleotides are TGTGCCAGCAGTTTACTGGGAACGCCGTGGGGGGATAGCTCCTACAATGAGCAGTTCTTC. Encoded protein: CASSLLGTPWGDSSYNEQFF.

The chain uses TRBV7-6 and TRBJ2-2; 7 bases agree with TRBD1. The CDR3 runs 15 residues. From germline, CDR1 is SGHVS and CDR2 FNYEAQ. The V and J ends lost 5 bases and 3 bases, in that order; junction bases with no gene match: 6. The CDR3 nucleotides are TGTGCCAGCAGCCGACAGGGACCGGACACCGGGGAGCTGTTTTTT. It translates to CASSRQGPDTGELFF. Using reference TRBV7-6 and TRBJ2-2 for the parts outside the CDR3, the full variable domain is GAGVSQSPRYKVTKRGQDVALRCDPISGHVSLYWYRQALGQGPEFLTYFNYEAQQDKSGLPNDRFSAERPEGSISTLTIQRTEQRDSAMYRCASSRQGPDTGELFFGEGSRLTVL.

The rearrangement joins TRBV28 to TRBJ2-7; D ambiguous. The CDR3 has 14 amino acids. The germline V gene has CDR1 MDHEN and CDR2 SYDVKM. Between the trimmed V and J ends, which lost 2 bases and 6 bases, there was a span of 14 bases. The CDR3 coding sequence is TGTGCCAGCAGTTTAGGGCATGGTAGTGCCGAGCAGTACGTC. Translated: CASSLGHGSAEQYV.

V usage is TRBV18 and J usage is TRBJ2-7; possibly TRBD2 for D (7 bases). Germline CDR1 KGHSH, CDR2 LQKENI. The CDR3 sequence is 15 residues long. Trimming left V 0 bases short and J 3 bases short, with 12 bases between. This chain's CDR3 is CASSPPRGASYEQYF. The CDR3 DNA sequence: TGTGCCAGCTCACCACCCCGGGGGGCCAGCTACGAGCAGTACTTC.

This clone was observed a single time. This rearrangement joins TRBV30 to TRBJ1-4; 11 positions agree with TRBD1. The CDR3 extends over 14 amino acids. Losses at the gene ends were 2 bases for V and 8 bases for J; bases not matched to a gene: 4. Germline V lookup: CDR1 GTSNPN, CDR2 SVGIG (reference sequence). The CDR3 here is CAWSRTGGIEKLFF. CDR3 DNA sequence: TGTGCCTGGAGTAGGACAGGGGGCATCGAAAAACTGTTTTTT. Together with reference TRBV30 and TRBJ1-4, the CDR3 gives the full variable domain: SQTIHQWPATLVQPVGSPLSLECTVEGTSNPNLYWYRQAAGRGLQLLFYSVGIGQISSEVPQNLSASRPQDRQFILSSKKLLLSDSGFYLCAWSRTGGIEKLFFGSGTQLSVL.

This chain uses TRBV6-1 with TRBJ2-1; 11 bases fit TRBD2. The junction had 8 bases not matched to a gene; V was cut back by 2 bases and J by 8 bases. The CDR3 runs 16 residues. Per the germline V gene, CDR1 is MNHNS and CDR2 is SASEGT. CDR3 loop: CASSESSGGAGDEQFF. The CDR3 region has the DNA TGTGCCAGCAGTGAAAGTAGCGGGGGGGCCGGTGATGAGCAGTTCTTC.

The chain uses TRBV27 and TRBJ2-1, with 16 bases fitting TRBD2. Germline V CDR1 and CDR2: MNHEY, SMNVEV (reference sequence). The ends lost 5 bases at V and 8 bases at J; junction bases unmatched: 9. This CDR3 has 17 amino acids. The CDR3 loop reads CASSLLPGTSGGDEQFF. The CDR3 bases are TGTGCCAGCAGTCTTCTCCCCGGGACTAGCGGGGGGGATGAGCAGTTCTTC.

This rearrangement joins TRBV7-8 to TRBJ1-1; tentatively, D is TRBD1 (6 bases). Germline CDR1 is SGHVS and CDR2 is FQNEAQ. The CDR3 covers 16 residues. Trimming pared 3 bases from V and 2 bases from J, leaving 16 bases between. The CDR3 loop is CASSLGQTGLNTEAFF. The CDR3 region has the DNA TGTGCCAGCAGCTTGGGCCAGACAGGACTTAACACTGAAGCTTTCTTT.

The CDR3 bases are TGTGCCAGCAGCATTACGGCGGGGCCCTCCTACGAGCAGTACTTC. This encodes CASSITAGPSYEQYF. V and J are TRBV6-4 and TRBJ2-7; D is possibly TRBD2 (6 bases). The CDR3 runs 15 residues. V was trimmed by 6 bases and J by 0 bases, leaving 15 bases between them. Germline-derived CDR1 and CDR2 are MRHNA and SNTAGT.

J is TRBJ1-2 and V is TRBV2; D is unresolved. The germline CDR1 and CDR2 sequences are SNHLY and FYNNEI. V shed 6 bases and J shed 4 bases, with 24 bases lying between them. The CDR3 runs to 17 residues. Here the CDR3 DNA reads TGTGCCAGCAGCACCCCCCCCGGGTACTCGGTCGGCTATGGCTACACCTTC. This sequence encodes CASSTPPGYSVGYGYTF.

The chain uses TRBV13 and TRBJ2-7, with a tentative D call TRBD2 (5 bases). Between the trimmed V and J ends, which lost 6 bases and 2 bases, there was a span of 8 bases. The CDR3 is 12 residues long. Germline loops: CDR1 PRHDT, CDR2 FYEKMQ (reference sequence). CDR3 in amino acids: CASSEGAYEQYV. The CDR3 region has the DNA TGTGCCAGCAGTGAGGGTGCCTACGAGCAGTACGTC.

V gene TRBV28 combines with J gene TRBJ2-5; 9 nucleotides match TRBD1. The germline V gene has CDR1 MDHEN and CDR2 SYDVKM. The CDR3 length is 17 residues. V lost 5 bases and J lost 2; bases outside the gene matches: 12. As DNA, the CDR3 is TGTGCCAGCAGTACCCCTTACCGGGACAGGGATCAAGAGACCCAGTACTTC. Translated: CASSTPYRDRDQETQYF.

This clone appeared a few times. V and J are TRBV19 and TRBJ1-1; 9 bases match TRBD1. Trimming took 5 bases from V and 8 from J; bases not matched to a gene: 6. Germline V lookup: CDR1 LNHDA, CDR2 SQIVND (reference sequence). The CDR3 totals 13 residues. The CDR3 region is CASSLGQGTEAFF. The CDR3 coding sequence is TGTGCCAGTAGTCTGGGACAGGGAACAGAAGCTTTCTTT. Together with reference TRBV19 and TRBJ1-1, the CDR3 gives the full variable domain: DGGITQSPKYLFRKEGQNVTLSCEQNLNHDAMYWYRQDPGQGLRLIYYSQIVNDFQKGDIAEGYSVSREKKESFPLTVTSAQKNPTAFYLCASSLGQGTEAFFGQGTRLTVV.

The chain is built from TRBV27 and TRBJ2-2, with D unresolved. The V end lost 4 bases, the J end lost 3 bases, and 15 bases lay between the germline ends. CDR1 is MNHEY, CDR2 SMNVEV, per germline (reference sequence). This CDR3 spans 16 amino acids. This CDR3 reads CASSYWIGFDTGELFF. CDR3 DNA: TGTGCCAGCAGTTATTGGATCGGGTTTGACACCGGGGAGCTGTTTTTT.

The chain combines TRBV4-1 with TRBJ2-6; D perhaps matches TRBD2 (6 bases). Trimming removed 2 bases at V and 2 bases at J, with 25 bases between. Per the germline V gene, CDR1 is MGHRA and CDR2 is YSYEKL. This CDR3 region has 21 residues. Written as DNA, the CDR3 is TGCGCCAGCAGCCAATACGGGGAGGAGTATTTTAAAAGGCCTGGGGCCAACGTCCTGACTTTC. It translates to CASSQYGEEYFKRPGANVLTF.

In DNA form, the CDR3 reads TGTGCCAGCAGCCCTGGGAGGGGCTATGGCTACACCTTC. This sequence encodes CASSPGRGYGYTF. V and J are TRBV5-6 and TRBJ1-2; tentatively, D is TRBD1 (5 bases). The germline CDR1 and CDR2 sequences are SGHDT and YYEEEE. This CDR3 comprises 13 residues. With 4 bases removed from V and 4 bases from J, the gap between germline ends came to 11 bases.

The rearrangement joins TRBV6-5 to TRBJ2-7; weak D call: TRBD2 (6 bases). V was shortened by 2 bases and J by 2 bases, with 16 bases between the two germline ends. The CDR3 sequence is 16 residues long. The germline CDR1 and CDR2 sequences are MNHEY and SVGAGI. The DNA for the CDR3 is TGTGCCAGCAGTTACGTCTATCGGGGGAACGCCTACGAGCAGTACTTC. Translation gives CASSYVYRGNAYEQYF.

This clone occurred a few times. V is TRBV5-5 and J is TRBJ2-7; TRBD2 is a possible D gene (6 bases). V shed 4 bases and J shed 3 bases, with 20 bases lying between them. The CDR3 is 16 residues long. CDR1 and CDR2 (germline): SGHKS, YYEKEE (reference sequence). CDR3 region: CASSRWGELHRYEQYF. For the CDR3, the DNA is TGTGCCAGCAGCAGGTGGGGGGAGCTACATCGCTACGAGCAGTACTTC.

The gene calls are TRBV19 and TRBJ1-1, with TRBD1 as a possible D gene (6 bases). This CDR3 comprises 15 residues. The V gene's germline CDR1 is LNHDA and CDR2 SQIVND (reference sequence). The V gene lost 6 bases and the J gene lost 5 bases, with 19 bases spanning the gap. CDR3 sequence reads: CASRETGVGETEAFF. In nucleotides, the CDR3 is TGTGCCAGTAGGGAGACAGGCGTGGGGGAAACTGAAGCTTTCTTT.

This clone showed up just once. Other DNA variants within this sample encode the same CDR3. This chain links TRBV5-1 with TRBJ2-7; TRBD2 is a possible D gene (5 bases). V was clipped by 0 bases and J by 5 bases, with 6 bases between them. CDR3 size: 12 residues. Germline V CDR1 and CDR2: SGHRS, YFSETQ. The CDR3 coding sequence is TGCGCCAGCAGCTTGGGGGAGCACGAGCAGTACTTC. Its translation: CASSLGEHEQYF.

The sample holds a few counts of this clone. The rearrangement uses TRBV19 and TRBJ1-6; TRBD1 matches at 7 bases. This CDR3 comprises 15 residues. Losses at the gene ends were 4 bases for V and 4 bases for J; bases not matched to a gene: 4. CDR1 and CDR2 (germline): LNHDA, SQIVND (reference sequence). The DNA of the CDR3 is TGTGCCAGTAGTAGTACAGGGGATTATAATTCACCCCTCCACTTT. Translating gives CASSSTGDYNSPLHF.

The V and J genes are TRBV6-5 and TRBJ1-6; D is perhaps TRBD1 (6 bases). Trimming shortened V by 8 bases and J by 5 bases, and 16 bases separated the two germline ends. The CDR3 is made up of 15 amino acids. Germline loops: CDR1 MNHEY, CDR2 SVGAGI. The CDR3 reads CASGKGVTNNSPLHF. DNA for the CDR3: TGTGCCAGCGGCAAGGGGGTGACTAATAATTCACCCCTCCACTTT.

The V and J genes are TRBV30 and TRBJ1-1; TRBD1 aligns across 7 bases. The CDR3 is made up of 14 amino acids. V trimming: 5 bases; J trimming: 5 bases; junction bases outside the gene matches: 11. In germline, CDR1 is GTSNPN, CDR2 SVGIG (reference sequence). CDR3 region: CAWVSPGGWTEAFF. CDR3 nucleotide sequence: TGTGCCTGGGTCTCCCCAGGGGGTTGGACTGAAGCTTTCTTT.

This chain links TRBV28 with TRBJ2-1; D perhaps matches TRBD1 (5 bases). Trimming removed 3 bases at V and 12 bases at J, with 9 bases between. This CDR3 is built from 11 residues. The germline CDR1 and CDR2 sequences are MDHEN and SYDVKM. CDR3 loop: CASSFSQGQFF. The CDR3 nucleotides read TGTGCCAGCAGTTTTTCGCAGGGGCAGTTCTTC.